This T cell receptor (beta chain) was sequenced during a study of T cell responses to AZD1222 COVID-19 vaccine. Study in general: Pooling was applied to second doses at about 4 or about 12 weeks. Study results and limitations: Unmutated variant regions are reportedly targeted by nearly half of spike-specific TCRs. Vaccination with two AZD1222 doses was followed by a rise in Spike-specific TCR breadth and depth. There were vaccine-associated CD4 TCRs across spike, dominant at 160-218 and 743-854.

Sequencing used immunoSEQ multiplex PCR; TCRdb keeps in-frame clones, though not all of them. The sample lists 130,000 to 150,000 clones, 88% seen once, with more than 13% in the top ten. V dropped 4 bases and J dropped 6; count of bases not matched to a gene: 5. The CDR3 length is 14 residues. Germline CDR1 MDHEN, CDR2 SYDVKM. About this clone: Antigen specificity is unknown.

The sample here was peripheral blood, taken on day 0 of AZD1222 vaccination. This chain links TRBV28 with TRBJ1-2; 10 positions agree with TRBD1. The TCR originated in an adult in good health. The CDR3 loop is CASSSGQGNNGYTF. The CDR3 DNA reads as TGTGCCAGCAGTTCGGGACAGGGGAACAATGGCTACACCTTC.